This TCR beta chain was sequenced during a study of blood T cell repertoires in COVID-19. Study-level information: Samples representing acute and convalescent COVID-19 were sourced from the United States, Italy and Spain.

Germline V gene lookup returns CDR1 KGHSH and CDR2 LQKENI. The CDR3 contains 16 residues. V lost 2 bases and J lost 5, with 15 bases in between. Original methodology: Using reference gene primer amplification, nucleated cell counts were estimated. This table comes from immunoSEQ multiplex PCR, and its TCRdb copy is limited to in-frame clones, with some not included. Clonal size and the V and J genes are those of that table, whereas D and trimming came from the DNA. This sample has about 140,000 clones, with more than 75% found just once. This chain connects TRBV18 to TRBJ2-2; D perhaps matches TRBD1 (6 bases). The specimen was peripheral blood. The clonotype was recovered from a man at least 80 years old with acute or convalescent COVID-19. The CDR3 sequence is CASSPSIPGVTGELFF. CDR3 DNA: TGTGCCAGCTCACCATCGATCCCAGGGGTTACCGGGGAGCTGTTTTTT.